Detailed here is one TCR beta chain. The antigen is unknown. UMI-labeled TRB cDNA libraries were prepared by 5' RACE. From its re-call of the 5' RACE reads, TCRdb lists each CDR3 protein once, without DNA. The sample table includes about 110,000 distinct CDR3 sequences. Naive CD8+ T cells displayed a CD45RO-CCR7+CD27+CD95- phenotype. The source of the sample is a study of CXCR3-negative and CXCR3-positive naive CD8 T cells. Study observations and caveats: Researchers reported similar TRBV-TRBJ usage in naive CXCR3-negative and CXCR3-positive cells, though memory differed. Higher TRB CDR3 hydrophobicity marked CXCR3-positive naive cells relative to CXCR3-negative naive cells. Diversity was high in both naive subsets and much lower in memory cells. After cryopreservation, CXCR3 expression dropped partially; most assays used fresh PBMCs.

The TCR sequence derives from a human donor in good health. Some clones in this sample may be carry-over from other donors' samples. The material sequenced was naive CXCR3+ CD8+ T cells from blood. Subset given: CD45RO-CCR7+CD27+CD95- naive CD8+ T cells expressing CXCR3 (TNR3+).

The CDR3 protein is CASSAGLGLYNEQFF. This chain joins TRBV5-1 and TRBJ2-1. The CDR3 totals 15 residues. Germline CDR1 and CDR2: SGHRS and YFSETQ.